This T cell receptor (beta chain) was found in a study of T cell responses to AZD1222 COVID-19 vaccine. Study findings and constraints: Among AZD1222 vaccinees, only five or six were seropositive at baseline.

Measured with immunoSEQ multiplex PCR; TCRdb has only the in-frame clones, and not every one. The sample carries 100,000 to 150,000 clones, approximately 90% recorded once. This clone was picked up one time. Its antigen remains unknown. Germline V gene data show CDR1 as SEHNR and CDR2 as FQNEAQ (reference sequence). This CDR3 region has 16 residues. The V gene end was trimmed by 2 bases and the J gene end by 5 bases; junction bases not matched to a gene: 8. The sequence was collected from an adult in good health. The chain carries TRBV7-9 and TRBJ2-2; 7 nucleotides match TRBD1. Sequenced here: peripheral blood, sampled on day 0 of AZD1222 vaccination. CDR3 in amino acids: CASSLRKTGYTGELFF. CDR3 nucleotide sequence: TGTGCCAGCAGCTTACGTAAGACAGGGTATACCGGGGAGCTGTTTTTT. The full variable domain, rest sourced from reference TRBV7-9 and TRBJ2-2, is DTGVSQNPRHKITKRGQNVTFRCDPISEHNRLYWYRQTLGQGPEFLTYFQNEAQLEKSRLLSDRFSAERPKGSFSTLEIQRTEQGDSAMYLCASSLRKTGYTGELFFGEGSRLTVL.